These 20 T cell receptor beta chains originate from one sample sequenced in a study of cytomegalovirus exposure and HLA in healthy donors. The PCR contained 60 Vbeta and 13 Jbeta primers. TCRdb's copy holds only in-frame clones and misses some; the assay was immunoSEQ multiplex PCR. The data show roughly 100,000 clones, about 80% seen once. The specimen was PBMCs. The origin of the receptors is a man aged 55-75 years in good health and CMV-seropositive.

The chain joins TRBV6-5 to TRBJ2-3, with TRBD2 matching 13 bases. Germline V lookup: CDR1 MNHEY, CDR2 SVGAGI. The length of the CDR3 is 15 residues. V was clipped by 5 bases and J by 2 bases; unmatched bases: 1. CDR3 bases: TGTGCCAGCAGTACTAGCGGGGGGGCCACAGATACGCAGTATTTT. Encoded protein: CASSTSGGATDTQYF.

On this clone itself: Other DNA variants within this sample encode the same CDR3. The V call is TRBV7-2, the J call TRBJ2-1; TRBD2 is a possible D gene (7 bases). The germline gives CDR1 SGHTA, CDR2 FQGNSA. The CDR3 sequence is 15 residues long. Trimming removed 0 bases from V and 2 bases from J, with 8 bases in between. The CDR3 loop is CASSLAGGPYNEQFF. The CDR3 DNA follows: TGTGCCAGCAGCTTAGCGGGGGGGCCCTACAATGAGCAGTTCTTC.

The chain combines TRBV11-3 with TRBJ1-1; maybe TRBD1 (5 bases). The CDR3 spans 13 residues. CDR1 and CDR2 (germline): SGHNT, YENEEA. Trimming cost V 2 bases and J 4 bases, with 8 bases left between them. CDR3: CASSLQGGTEAFF. The CDR3, as DNA: TGTGCCAGCAGCTTACAGGGCGGCACTGAAGCTTTCTTT. The full variable domain, its missing parts supplied by reference TRBV11-3 and TRBJ1-1, is EAGVVQSPRYKIIEKKQPVAFWCNPISGHNTLYWYLQNLGQGPELLIRYENEEAVDDSQLPKDRFSAERLKGVDSTLKIQPAELGDSAVYLCASSLQGGTEAFFGQGTRLTVV.

This sequence joins TRBV6-5 and TRBJ2-7; 9 bases line up with TRBD1. The CDR3 is 14 amino acids. The V segment lost 4 bases and the J segment 2 bases; nucleotides outside the gene matches: 3. Germline CDR1 MNHEY, CDR2 SVGAGI. The CDR3 protein is CASSFGDRAYEQYF. DNA for the CDR3: TGTGCCAGCAGTTTTGGGGACAGGGCCTACGAGCAGTACTTC.

The chain has TRBV6-5 and TRBJ2-7; TRBD2 matches at 10 bases. Germline trimming cut 5 bases from V and 5 bases from J; bases unmatched to any gene: 3. Germline loops: CDR1 MNHEY, CDR2 SVGAGI. The length of the CDR3 is 13 residues. As DNA, the CDR3 is TGTGCCAGCAGTAGGCTAGCGGGGGACGAGCAGTACTTC. The encoded protein is CASSRLAGDEQYF.

The chain combines TRBV5-1 with TRBJ1-2; TRBD1 matches 10 bases. Germline trimming cut 1 base from V and 13 bases from J; bases unmatched to any gene: 13. There are 15 residues in the CDR3. Germline V gene data show CDR1 as SGHRS and CDR2 as YFSETQ. Here the CDR3 DNA reads TGCGCCAGCAGCTTGACGGCCGGGACAGGGGTGGAGGGCACCTTC. Protein: CASSLTAGTGVEGTF.

CDR3 region: CATSRDWWGKETQYF. In DNA form, the CDR3 reads TGTGCCACCAGCAGAGACTGGTGGGGCAAAGAGACCCAGTACTTC. V gene TRBV15 combines with J gene TRBJ2-5, with D maybe TRBD1 (5 bases). Germline V gene lookup returns CDR1 LNHNV and CDR2 YYDKDF (reference sequence). The CDR3 consists of 15 residues. Trimming removed 0 bases from V and 3 bases from J, with 11 bases in between.

The V call is TRBV28, the J call TRBJ1-5; D unresolved. CDR3 length equals 12 residues. Germline V lookup: CDR1 MDHEN, CDR2 SYDVKM. The V end lost 8 bases, the J end lost 7 bases, and 12 bases lay between the germline ends. The CDR3 DNA sequence: TGTGCCAGCCAGATCCAATGGCAGCCCCAGCATTTT. This encodes CASQIQWQPQHF.

This sequence joins TRBV14 and TRBJ1-6; D perhaps matches TRBD1 (6 bases). The CDR3 runs to 14 residues. The V gene's germline CDR1 is SGHDN and CDR2 FVKESK. The V end lost 4 bases, the J end lost 7 bases, and 11 bases lay between the germline ends. CDR3 DNA: TGTGCCAGCAGCCCTTACAGGGAAAATTCACCCCTCCACTTT. Translation gives CASSPYRENSPLHF.

CDR3 in amino acids: CASSPRGGEGEKLFF. The CDR3 DNA sequence: TGTGCCAGCAGCCCCAGGGGTGGGGAAGGTGAAAAACTGTTTTTT. J is TRBJ1-4 and V is TRBV11-2, with a possible D match to TRBD1 (6 bases). Per germline, CDR1 SGHAT and CDR2 FQNNGV. The CDR3 consists of 15 residues. Trimming cost V 5 bases and J 7 bases, with 17 bases left between them.

The rearrangement uses TRBV9 and TRBJ2-1, with 7 bases identical to TRBD1. With V trimmed by 7 bases and J by 4 bases, 14 bases remained unmatched. There are 16 residues in the CDR3. Germline V gene data show CDR1 as SGDLS and CDR2 as YYNGEE. CDR3 DNA sequence: TGTGCCAGCCAACCCCTCGGACAGGACTTTTACAATGAGCAGTTCTTC. It translates to CASQPLGQDFYNEQFF.

This sequence joins TRBV19 and TRBJ2-3, with D possibly TRBD2 on 7 matching bases. Germline CDR1 is LNHDA and CDR2 is SQIVND (reference sequence). Trimming pared 4 bases from V and 2 bases from J, leaving 13 bases between. The CDR3 runs to 15 residues. DNA of the CDR3: TGTGCCAGTAGTAAAGGGGGGGGCTACACAGATACGCAGTATTTT. Amino acids: CASSKGGGYTDTQYF. Full variable domain (rest looked up from reference TRBV19 and TRBJ2-3): DGGITQSPKYLFRKEGQNVTLSCEQNLNHDAMYWYRQDPGQGLRLIYYSQIVNDFQKGDIAEGYSVSREKKESFPLTVTSAQKNPTAFYLCASSKGGGYTDTQYFGPGTRLTVL.

The chain employs TRBV6-5 and TRBJ1-5; D remains unclear. The CDR3 has 14 amino acids. The germline V gene has CDR1 MNHEY and CDR2 SVGAGI. Trimming shortened V by 3 bases and J by 2 bases, and 8 bases separated the two germline ends. CDR3 protein: CASSYDLGNQPQHF. CDR3 in DNA: TGTGCCAGCAGTTATGACCTAGGCAATCAGCCCCAGCATTTT.

In its sample, this clone was seen once. This rearrangement joins TRBV11-2 to TRBJ2-7; D is perhaps TRBD2 (6 bases). Germline V gene lookup returns CDR1 SGHAT and CDR2 FQNNGV. V was pared by 4 bases and J by 7 bases, with 29 bases between. The CDR3 consists of 18 residues. The CDR3 coding sequence is TGTGCCAGCAGCTCAATCAAAGGGGCGCTGGTGAGGCGGGGAGAGCAGTACTTC. It yields the protein CASSSIKGALVRRGEQYF. Looking up the rest from reference TRBV11-2 and TRBJ2-7 gives the full variable domain: EAGVAQSPRYKIIEKRQSVAFWCNPISGHATLYWYQQILGQGPKLLIQFQNNGVVDDSQLPKDRFSAERLKGVDSTLKIQPAKLEDSAVYLCASSSIKGALVRRGEQYFGPGTRLTVT.

This clone was seen only once. This rearrangement joins TRBV7-2 to TRBJ2-5; 7 positions agree with TRBD2. The CDR3 covers 16 residues. Germline loops: CDR1 SGHTA, CDR2 FQGNSA. V dropped 6 bases and J dropped 3; count of bases not matched to a gene: 13. The CDR3 coding sequence is TGTGCCAGCAGTTGGGGGATGCGGGGGACGGAAGAGACCCAGTACTTC. Residues: CASSWGMRGTEETQYF. Looking up the rest from reference TRBV7-2 and TRBJ2-5 gives the full variable domain: GAGVSQSPSNKVTEKGKDVELRCDPISGHTALYWYRQSLGQGLEFLIYFQGNSAPDKSGLPSDRFSAERTGGSVSTLTIQRTQQEDSAVYLCASSWGMRGTEETQYFGPGTRLLVL.

J is TRBJ1-5 and V is TRBV6-1; 10 bases are shared with TRBD1. In germline, CDR1 is MNHNS, CDR2 SASEGT. CDR3 length equals 15 residues. The V segment lost 5 bases and the J segment 6 bases; nucleotides outside the gene matches: 7. The CDR3 DNA follows: TGTGCCAGCAGTATCGACAGGGGGCTAGGTCAGCCCCAGCATTTT. As protein: CASSIDRGLGQPQHF.

The rearrangement links TRBV6-1 to TRBJ1-1; D gene uncertain. The CDR3 is 14 residues long. Trimming took 4 bases from V and 4 from J, leaving 13 bases between them. CDR1 is MNHNS and CDR2 is SASEGT in the germline V gene. CDR3 bases: TGTGCCAGCAGTGGAGCCCGGGAGACCACTGAAGCTTTCTTT. Translation gives CASSGARETTEAFF.

This clone has only a few counts. The chain employs TRBV6-5 and TRBJ1-5, with 9 bases matching TRBD1. Germline V lookup: CDR1 MNHEY, CDR2 SVGAGI. The ends lost 6 bases at V and 6 bases at J; junction bases unmatched: 9. The CDR3 runs to 15 residues. CDR3 DNA sequence: TGTGCCAGCAGCCAGGGACAGGGAGGAATTCAGCCCCAGCATTTT. It is translated as CASSQGQGGIQPQHF.

This chain links TRBV5-5 with TRBJ1-5; TRBD1 matches at 7 bases. V lost 3 bases, J lost 6 bases, and 6 bases stayed unmatched. From germline, CDR1 is SGHKS and CDR2 YYEKEE (reference sequence). The CDR3 length is 14 residues. The CDR3 here is CASSSLTGTQPQHF. The DNA of the CDR3 is TGTGCCAGCAGCTCCTTGACAGGGACTCAGCCCCAGCATTTT.

This chain uses TRBV19 with TRBJ2-1; tentatively, D is TRBD1 (6 bases). The CDR3 contains 15 residues. In germline, CDR1 is LNHDA, CDR2 SQIVND (reference sequence). The germline V and J ends were trimmed by 1 base and 5 bases, with 12 bases remaining between them. This CDR3 reads CASSIGRGMHNEQFF. In DNA form, the CDR3 reads TGTGCCAGTAGTATAGGAAGGGGGATGCACAATGAGCAGTTCTTC.